Following are 21 T cell receptor beta chains from one sample sequenced in a study of CD8 T cells in ankylosing spondylitis. Study-level results: Apparently characteristic of ankylosing spondylitis blood was a TCR beta motif (about 8 highly homologous variants).

In TCRdb, the 5' RACE reads were re-called with MiXCR into one record per CDR3 protein. The sample shows 450,000 or so distinct CDR3 sequences, roughly a quarter of them seen only once. Their antigen targets remain unknown. The sequenced sample was blood, either unsorted or a sorted T cell fraction (not recorded which). All receptors come from a male donor with ankylosing spondylitis.

The V gene is TRBV7-9, the J gene TRBJ2-3; a weak D match, TRBD2 (6 bases). Trimming took 5 bases from V and 4 from J, leaving 19 bases between them. This CDR3 region has 16 residues. The germline CDR1 and CDR2 sequences are SEHNR and FQNEAQ (reference sequence). Here the CDR3 DNA reads TGTGCCAGCAGCCCGCCGGCGACGGGAGATGCAGATACGCAGTATTTT. Protein product: CASSPPATGDADTQYF.

At least ten counts were recorded for this clonotype. The V gene is TRBV5-1, the J gene TRBJ2-2, with TRBD2 identical over 7 bases. The CDR3 spans 13 residues. CDR1 is SGHRS and CDR2 is YFSETQ in the germline V gene. V trimming: 4 bases; J trimming: 4 bases; junction bases outside the gene matches: 1. Here the CDR3 reads CASSERGTGELFF. CDR3 sequence (DNA): TGCGCCAGCAGCGAGCGGGGCACCGGGGAGCTGTTTTTT.

This chain connects TRBV6-5 to TRBJ1-3; weak D call: TRBD1 (5 bases). Germline V CDR1 and CDR2: MNHEY, SVGAGI. Trimming left V 0 bases short and J 3 bases short, with 9 bases between. The CDR3 runs 15 residues. CDR3 amino acids: CASSYSGTFGNTIYF. The CDR3 DNA sequence: TGTGCCAGCAGTTACTCAGGGACCTTTGGAAACACCATATATTTT.

The chain couples TRBV6-6 to TRBJ1-1; 9 bases are shared with TRBD1. Germline V lookup: CDR1 MNHNY, CDR2 SVGAGI (reference sequence). This CDR3 has 12 residues. V trimming: 6 bases; J trimming: 11 bases; junction bases outside the gene matches: 7. The CDR3 nucleotides read TGTGCCAGCAGGTCCGGGACAGGGTACGCTTTCTTT. It yields the protein CASRSGTGYAFF.

This clonotype was counted only a few times. The rearrangement links TRBV5-1 to TRBJ2-3; possibly TRBD2 for D (5 bases). The CDR3 extends over 15 amino acids. V was clipped by 0 bases and J by 0 bases, with 8 bases between them. Germline assignment: CDR1 SGHRS and CDR2 YFSETQ. The CDR3 bases are TGCGCCAGCAGCTTGGACGGGGAAAGCACAGATACGCAGTATTTT. It yields the protein CASSLDGESTDTQYF. Complete variable domain (other parts from reference TRBV5-1 and TRBJ2-3): KAGVTQTPRYLIKTRGQQVTLSCSPISGHRSVSWYQQTPGQGLQFLFEYFSETQRNKGNFPGRFSGRQFSNSRSEMNVSTLELGDSALYLCASSLDGESTDTQYFGPGTRLTVL.

This clonotype was seen more than once but under ten times. The genes are TRBV5-1 and TRBJ1-1; D gene ambiguous. The V gene's germline CDR1 is SGHRS and CDR2 YFSETQ. V was shortened by 4 bases and J by 0 bases, with 13 bases between the two germline ends. The CDR3 sequence is 15 residues long. This CDR3 is CASSPRSGLNTEAFF. CDR3 in DNA: TGCGCCAGCAGCCCCCGGTCGGGGTTGAACACTGAAGCTTTCTTT.

This clonotype was found a few times. The CDR3 bases are TGTGCCACCAGCAGAGAATATCGCGCTAGCGGTGGCACGGGGGAGCTGTTTTTT. Amino acids: CATSREYRASGGTGELFF. The V call is TRBV15, the J call TRBJ2-2, with TRBD2 matching 7 bases. In germline, CDR1 is LNHNV, CDR2 YYDKDF (reference sequence). The CDR3 covers 18 residues. V lost 0 bases to trimming and J lost 8 bases; unmatched junction nucleotides: 15.

A few counts support this clonotype. V and J are TRBV5-1 and TRBJ2-1; 11 positions agree with TRBD2. The ends lost 3 bases at V and 10 bases at J; junction bases unmatched: 12. The CDR3 runs 16 residues. CDR1 and CDR2 from the germline V gene are SGHRS and YFSETQ. The CDR3 protein is CASSWTGTSGGEEQFF. CDR3 nucleotides: TGCGCCAGCAGCTGGACCGGGACTAGCGGCGGGGAGGAGCAGTTCTTC.

This clonotype came up a few times. This rearrangement joins TRBV5-1 to TRBJ2-7; D is perhaps TRBD1 (6 bases). The CDR3 has 17 residues. Trimming left V 4 bases short and J 0 bases short, with 20 bases between. Germline V gene sequence: CDR1 SGHRS, CDR2 YFSETQ. The CDR3 sequence is CASSLNQGPPSSYEQYF. The DNA of the CDR3 is TGCGCCAGCAGCCTAAACCAGGGGCCTCCCAGCTCCTACGAGCAGTACTTC. Full variable domain (missing parts from reference TRBV5-1 and TRBJ2-7): KAGVTQTPRYLIKTRGQQVTLSCSPISGHRSVSWYQQTPGQGLQFLFEYFSETQRNKGNFPGRFSGRQFSNSRSEMNVSTLELGDSALYLCASSLNQGPPSSYEQYFGPGTRLTVT.

This chain connects TRBV20-1 to TRBJ1-5; 7 bases map to TRBD1. Germline V gives CDR1 DFQATT, CDR2 SNEGSKA (reference sequence). The CDR3 runs to 15 residues. V lost 2 bases and J lost 2; bases outside the gene matches: 6. Here the CDR3 reads CSARRQGGGNQPQHF. In DNA, the CDR3 is TGCAGTGCTAGACGACAAGGGGGCGGCAATCAGCCCCAGCATTTT.

The sample holds a few counts of this clonotype. The J gene is TRBJ2-3, the V gene TRBV12-3 or TRBV12-4; the D gene is possibly TRBD2 (6 bases). The ends were cut back, 6 bases at V and 1 base at J, with 11 bases in the middle. The CDR3 runs to 14 residues. The CDR3 DNA follows: TGTGCCAGCAGGGATTCGGGAGGCACAGATACGCAGTATTTT. This gives the protein CASRDSGGTDTQYF.

In DNA form, the CDR3 reads TGTGCCAGCAGTTTATCGTGGGGGGGCTTTGGCGAGCAGTACTTC. Amino acids: CASSLSWGGFGEQYF. The chain couples TRBV27 to TRBJ2-7, with D possibly TRBD2 on 7 matching bases. The ends were cut back, 0 bases at V and 6 bases at J, with 15 bases in the middle. The CDR3 has 15 amino acids. Germline CDR1 and CDR2: MNHEY and SMNVEV (reference sequence).

This clonotype was observed a few times. The chain is built from TRBV9 and TRBJ2-1, with D possibly matching TRBD2 (5 bases). This CDR3 region has 13 residues. V lost 4 bases, J lost 8 bases, and 13 bases lay in between. Germline CDR1 is SGDLS and CDR2 is YYNGEE. This CDR3 is CASSRIANHEQFF. In DNA, the CDR3 is TGTGCCAGCAGCAGAATAGCGAACCATGAGCAGTTCTTC.

There are a few counts of this clonotype. The chain links TRBV4-2 to TRBJ2-3; unclear D gene. V was clipped by 0 bases and J by 8 bases, with 15 bases between them. The CDR3 covers 15 residues. CDR1 is LGHNA, CDR2 YNFKEQ, per germline. The DNA of the CDR3 is TGTGCCAGCAGCCAAGATGCCATCGGGCCTACTACGCAGTATTTT. Protein sequence: CASSQDAIGPTTQYF.

The sample holds many counts of this clonotype. The rearrangement links TRBV7-2 to TRBJ1-5; tentatively, D is TRBD1 (5 bases). Germline CDR1 is SGHTA and CDR2 is FQGNSA. There are 13 residues in the CDR3. Trimming removed 1 base at V and 6 bases at J, with 7 bases between. CDR3 nucleotide sequence: TGTGCCAGCAGCTTAGTCCAGGGTCAGCCCCAGCATTTT. Amino acids: CASSLVQGQPQHF.

Regarding this clonotype: Its ends do not fully match the called genes, so a read error is possible. The chain is built from TRBV7-9 and TRBJ2-7; D unresolved. Germline V gene data show CDR1 as SEHNR and CDR2 as FQNEAQ (reference sequence). The CDR3 totals 11 residues. The CDR3, as DNA: TGTGCCAGCAGCCCCCCCCCGGGTCTACACTTC. Translating gives CASSPPPGLHF. Full variable domain (remainder filled in from reference TRBV7-9 and TRBJ2-7): DTGVSQNPRHKITKRGQNVTFRCDPISEHNRLYWYRQTLGQGPEFLTYFQNEAQLEKSRLLSDRFSAERPKGSFSTLEIQRTEQGDSAMYLCASSPPPGLHFGPGTRLTVT.

This clonotype has a handful of counts. The chain is built from TRBV29-1 and TRBJ1-6, with 9 bases aligning to TRBD1. The germline V gene has CDR1 SQVTM and CDR2 ANQGSEA. The CDR3 has 13 amino acids. V shed 7 bases, J shed 8 bases, and the junction held 6 bases outside the gene matches. This CDR3 is CSAKTGGDSPLHF. As DNA, the CDR3 is TGCAGCGCGAAAACAGGGGGCGATTCACCCCTCCACTTT.

This clonotype appeared a few times. The gene calls are TRBV3-1 and TRBJ2-1, with D perhaps matching TRBD1 (5 bases). The length of the CDR3 is 19 residues. The germline gives CDR1 LGHDT, CDR2 YNNKEL (reference sequence). Trimming cost V 0 bases and J 0 bases, with 18 bases left between them. CDR3 sequence (DNA): TGTGCCAGCAGCCAAGATGTCGGCCGTTACAGGACCTCCTACAATGAGCAGTTCTTC. Amino acid sequence: CASSQDVGRYRTSYNEQFF.

This clonotype came up a few times. The genes are TRBV20-1 and TRBJ1-3; D remains ambiguous. Trimming pared 3 bases from V and 4 bases from J, leaving 7 bases between. The CDR3 sequence is 12 residues long. Germline V gene data show CDR1 as DFQATT and CDR2 as SNEGSKA (reference sequence). Here the CDR3 DNA reads TGCAGTGCTAGGGAAGCCGGAAACACCATATATTTT. It specifies CSAREAGNTIYF.

This clonotype was seen only a few times. The chain combines TRBV4-2 with TRBJ1-1, with 10 bases that match TRBD1. This CDR3 spans 17 amino acids. V shed 4 bases, J shed 4 bases, and the junction held 12 bases outside the gene matches. Germline V gene data show CDR1 as LGHNA and CDR2 as YNFKEQ. CDR3 sequence reads: CASSRELVRTGGTEAFF. The CDR3 DNA is TGTGCCAGCAGCCGCGAGTTAGTTCGGACAGGGGGCACTGAAGCTTTCTTT.

This clonotype was seen a handful of times. The chain recombines TRBV5-1 with TRBJ2-4; D possibly corresponds to TRBD1 (6 bases). Looked up from germline, CDR1 is SGHRS and CDR2 is YFSETQ. CDR3 length: 15 residues. Trimming cost V 0 bases and J 8 bases, with 15 bases left between them. CDR3 region: CASSLEGTYGDIQYF. CDR3 DNA sequence: TGCGCCAGCAGCTTGGAAGGGACATATGGGGACATTCAGTACTTC.